These T cell receptor beta chains were read from a single sample in a study of cytomegalovirus exposure and HLA in healthy donors. Measured with immunoSEQ multiplex PCR; TCRdb has only the in-frame clones, and not every one. This repertoire shows 97,000 or so clones, 9.4% found once; its top ten account for 4.5% to 6.5%. The sequenced sample was PBMCs. The receptor source for this set is a man in his fifties in good health and CMV-seropositive. Both conserved end residues are part of each CDR3. D genes are given only for firm matches. Some rows mark clone size as missing; the rest say once, few, many or name a class of expanded clone.

v_gene	j_gene	abundance	d_gene	CDR3aa	CDR3nt
TRBV27	TRBJ1-2	few	-	CASSLAGAYSSPFYYGYTF	TGTGCCAGCAGTTTGGCAGGGGCTTATTCTTCTCCCTTCTACTATGGCTACACCTTC
TRBV11-2	TRBJ2-1	-	TRBD2	CASSWTSGIYEQFF	TGTGCCAGCAGCTGGACTAGCGGGATCTATGAGCAGTTCTTC
TRBV4-1	TRBJ1-5	-	-	CASGSGPQPQHF	TGCGCCAGCGGGTCTGGGCCCCAGCCCCAGCATTTT
TRBV7-9	TRBJ1-4	few	TRBD1	CASSTNEGAREKLFF	TGTGCCAGCAGCACCAATGAGGGGGCGAGGGAAAAACTGTTTTTT
TRBV7-6	TRBJ1-3	few	-	CASSLQGTGNTIYF	TGTGCCAGCAGCTTACAGGGAACGGGAAACACCATATATTTT
TRBV2	TRBJ2-3	-	-	CASGRERDTQYF	TGTGCCAGCGGCAGGGAACGGGATACGCAGTATTTT
TRBV7-9	TRBJ1-4	-	-	CASSFDSYNEKLFF	TGTGCCAGCAGCTTTGACAGCTATAATGAAAAACTGTTTTTT
TRBV6-6	TRBJ2-1	few	-	CASTKGAGSYNEQFF	TGTGCCAGCACCAAGGGGGCGGGATCCTACAATGAGCAGTTCTTC
TRBV28	TRBJ1-2	-	TRBD1	CASSLQGAYYGYTF	TGTGCCAGCAGTCTACAGGGGGCCTACTATGGCTACACCTTC
TRBV9	TRBJ2-1	-	-	CASSVARRGYNEQFF	TGTGCCAGCAGCGTAGCACGGAGAGGGTACAATGAGCAGTTCTTC
TRBV2	TRBJ2-3	few	TRBD1	CASQQTGALTDTQYF	TGTGCCAGCCAACAGACAGGGGCGCTCACAGATACGCAGTATTTT
TRBV5-5	TRBJ1-5	few	-	CASSSFRDNQPQHF	TGTGCCAGCAGCTCTTTCAGGGACAATCAGCCCCAGCATTTT
TRBV28	TRBJ1-2	few	-	CASSPETFYGYTF	TGTGCCAGCAGTCCTGAAACATTCTATGGCTACACCTTC
TRBV7-2	TRBJ2-2	-	TRBD2	CASSFLAGVAGELFF	TGTGCCAGCAGCTTCCTAGCGGGAGTGGCCGGGGAGCTGTTTTTT
TRBV27	TRBJ1-2	few	-	CASSFRDSSGYTF	TGTGCCAGCAGTTTTAGAGACAGTAGTGGCTACACCTTC
TRBV6-5	TRBJ1-1	medium-sized	TRBD1	CASSYSGQGAVKAFF	TGTGCCAGCAGTTACTCAGGACAGGGGGCGGTGAAGGCTTTCTTT
TRBV19	TRBJ1-1	-	-	CASTPLVNTEAFF	TGTGCCAGTACCCCTTTAGTGAACACTGAAGCTTTCTTT
TRBV28	TRBJ2-7	few	-	CASSSTTLSEYF	TGTGCCAGCAGTTCCACGACCTTAAGCGAGTACTTC
TRBV27	TRBJ2-7	-	TRBD1	CASSLTGTGDGSEQYF	TGTGCCAGCAGTTTAACCGGGACAGGGGACGGTAGCGAGCAGTACTTC
TRBV29-1	TRBJ2-2	once	TRBD1	CSVDRGNTGELFF	TGCAGCGTCGACAGGGGGAACACCGGGGAGCTGTTTTTT
TRBV4-2	TRBJ2-1	few	TRBD2	CASSQDQGLQSEQFF	TGTGCCAGCAGCCAAGATCAGGGACTACAATCTGAGCAGTTCTTC
TRBV5-1	TRBJ2-7	few	TRBD1	CASSVGGQGTYEQYF	TGCGCCAGCAGCGTCGGGGGACAGGGAACGTACGAGCAGTACTTC
TRBV27	TRBJ1-1	-	TRBD1	CASRIQGAAAFF	TGTGCCAGCAGGATACAGGGGGCGGCGGCTTTCTTT
TRBV14	TRBJ1-5	-	-	CASSQDLGGPQHF	TGTGCCAGCAGCCAAGATCTCGGGGGGCCCCAGCATTTT
TRBV11-2	TRBJ2-3	few	TRBD2	CASSLGGRAPDTQYF	TGTGCCAGCAGCTTAGGCGGGAGAGCACCAGATACGCAGTATTTT
TRBV11-2	TRBJ2-7	few	TRBD1	CASSLNPGTDYEQYF	TGTGCCAGCAGTTTGAACCCCGGGACAGACTACGAGCAGTACTTC
TRBV7-2	TRBJ2-1	few	TRBD2	CASSPQLARNEQFF	TGTGCCAGCAGCCCCCAACTAGCGCGGAATGAGCAGTTCTTC
TRBV30	TRBJ1-2	few	-	CAWSGQANYGYTF	TGTGCCTGGAGTGGGCAGGCCAACTATGGCTACACCTTC